The clone carrying this T cell receptor beta chain appeared a few times. Its antigen is unidentified. This could be a read error, since a much larger clone is one nucleotide away. Deletions cut 5 bases from V and 7 bases from J, with 17 bases between. The CDR3 spans 14 residues. This entry is derived from a study of breast tumors, draining lymph nodes, adjacent tissues. Overall study results and limits: Tumor repertoires ranked between lymph nodes and nontumor tissue in diversity, with V and J gene preferences. Findings are consistent with lymph node origin and intratumoral expansion of most tumor T cells.

Each CDR3 protein gets one entry after TCRdb re-called the multiplex PCR reads with MiXCR. The sample gives 180,000 or so distinct CDR3 sequences, around 33% of which show up once; roughly 3.8% is in the top ten. The lymph nodes were axillary draining lymph nodes from breast cancer patients. The receptor comes from a female donor with breast cancer. Some clones in this sample may be carry-over from other donors' samples. This chain connects TRBV12-3 or TRBV12-4 to TRBJ1-2; D is uncertain. The sample was axillary lymph node tissue. CDR3 DNA: TGTGCCAGCAGTCACGACCGAGGGAAAAGTGGCTACACCTTC. This sequence encodes CASSHDRGKSGYTF.